This TCR beta chain was obtained from a study of OX40 agonist ivuxolimab in advanced cancers. Background on the study: Melanoma, hepatocellular carcinoma, head and neck or renal cell cancer occurred in dose-escalation patients. Of the patients, three showed partial responses, one with hepatocellular carcinoma and two with cutaneous melanoma.

This CDR3 is 13 amino acids long. Germline lookup yields CDR1 MGHRA and CDR2 YSYEKL. V was pared by 1 base and J by 3 bases, with 7 bases between. TCRdb's copy holds only in-frame clones and misses some; the assay was immunoSEQ multiplex PCR. The table lists tens of thousands of clones, more than 70% of them singletons. The timepoints at which blood was sampled were baseline, cycle 4 day 1, and cycle 7 day 1. This chain connects TRBV4-1 to TRBJ2-7; D not resolved. The material was CD4+ or CD8+ T cells sorted from blood, obtained in a trial of the OX40 agonist ivuxolimab. This clonotype was obtained from an adult with an advanced solid tumor such as melanoma, head and neck, liver or kidney cancer. CDR3 nucleotide sequence: TGCGCCAGCAGCCAAGCGACGAGCTACGAGCAGTACTTC. It is translated as CASSQATSYEQYF.